The next 16 T cell receptor beta chains were all read from a single sample in a study of regulatory T cells in long-lasting Graves disease. Time point meaning: newly diagnosed GD, antithyroid drugs for less than 3 months. Following extraction of RNA from PBMCs, that RNA was used to make the TCR library. Through Arm-PCR of CDR3 regions and iRepertoire HTBI primers, TCR beta libraries were built. Using its own MiXCR run on the multiplex PCR reads, TCRdb lists one record per CDR3 protein. The profile covers roughly 510,000 distinct CDR3 sequences, with 15% to 20% appearing a single time and approximately 12% taken by the ten largest. These data were also reused for a study on T cells in Graves' hyperthyroidism and ophthalmopathy.

Source: peripheral blood mononuclear cells (PBMCs), taken at new diagnosis, from a patient treated with antithyroid drugs. Source of these receptors: a young man with Graves disease.

In regard to this clonotype: A read error may explain this, as a much larger clone is one base away. The chain is built from TRBV29-1 and TRBJ2-7, with TRBD2 matching over 12 bases. The CDR3 loop spans 13 amino acids. Germline CDR1 and CDR2: SQVTM and ANQGSEA. The ends lost 6 bases at V and 6 bases at J; junction bases unmatched: 6. CDR3 sequence reads: CSVRELAGGEQYF. CDR3 bases: TGCAGCGTCCGAGAACTAGCGGGAGGCGAGCAGTACTTC.

This clonotype has a count of ten or more. This sequence joins TRBV2 and TRBJ2-3, with 7 bases fitting TRBD2. The CDR3 has 15 residues. V gave up 6 bases and J gave up 0 bases; unmatched junction bases: 6. CDR1 and CDR2 from the germline V gene are SNHLY and FYNNEI. The chain's CDR3 is CASRELASSTDTQYF. The CDR3 coding sequence is TGTGCCAGCAGGGAACTAGCGTCTAGCACAGATACGCAGTATTTT. Variable domain in full (rest from reference TRBV2 and TRBJ2-3): EPEVTQTPSHQVTQMGQEVILRCVPISNHLYFYWYRQILGQKVEFLVSFYNNEISEKSEIFDDQFSVERPDGSNFTLKIRSTKLEDSAMYFCASRELASSTDTQYFGPGTRLTVL.

This clonotype was counted ten times or more. The chain carries TRBV28 and TRBJ2-7; a possible D gene is TRBD2 (6 bases). The germline V gene has CDR1 MDHEN and CDR2 SYDVKM. CDR3 size: 15 residues. The V gene lost 1 base and the J gene lost 0 bases, with 10 bases spanning the gap. The CDR3 DNA is TGTGCCAGCAGTTTATATGTCGGGAGCTCCTACGAGCAGTACTTC. Its protein product is CASSLYVGSSYEQYF.

This clonotype was counted at least ten times. The chain carries TRBV5-1 and TRBJ2-7, with D possibly matching TRBD2 (5 bases). V was pared by 3 bases and J by 3 bases, with 22 bases between. This CDR3 is built from 17 residues. The germline gives CDR1 SGHRS, CDR2 YFSETQ. This CDR3 reads CASSSAFGEEVGYEQYF. DNA of the CDR3: TGCGCCAGCAGCTCTGCCTTTGGAGAGGAGGTAGGCTACGAGCAGTACTTC. The full variable domain, its missing parts supplied by reference TRBV5-1 and TRBJ2-7, is KAGVTQTPRYLIKTRGQQVTLSCSPISGHRSVSWYQQTPGQGLQFLFEYFSETQRNKGNFPGRFSGRQFSNSRSEMNVSTLELGDSALYLCASSSAFGEEVGYEQYFGPGTRLTVT.

J is TRBJ2-3 and V is TRBV10-3, with D possibly TRBD2 on 6 matching bases. The CDR3 sequence is 16 residues long. V was pared by 0 bases and J by 4 bases, with 14 bases between. CDR1 is ENHRY, CDR2 SYGVKD, per germline. CDR3 DNA sequence: TGTGCCATCAGTGAGTCGAGACGGGAGCCAGCAGATACGCAGTATTTT. Residues: CAISESRREPADTQYF.

This clonotype has ten or more counts. The CDR3 region is CASSHRSNQPQHF. Here the CDR3 DNA reads TGTGCCAGCAGTCACAGGAGCAATCAGCCCCAGCATTTT. V and J are TRBV27 and TRBJ1-5; D is possibly TRBD1 (5 bases). Germline loops: CDR1 MNHEY, CDR2 SMNVEV (reference sequence). Trimming removed 5 bases at V and 1 base at J, with 6 bases between. The CDR3 has 13 amino acids.

At least ten counts were recorded for this clonotype. The rearrangement links TRBV6-1 to TRBJ2-5; D is unresolved. Trimming removed 6 bases at V and 2 bases at J, with 10 bases between. This CDR3 is 13 amino acids long. Looked up from germline, CDR1 is MNHNS and CDR2 is SASEGT. In DNA, the CDR3 is TGTGCCAGCAGCCCCCCCGCGCAAGAGACCCAGTACTTC. It translates to CASSPPAQETQYF.

This clonotype was observed many times. J is TRBJ2-7 and V is TRBV5-5; 10 bases are a match to TRBD2. With V trimmed by 1 base and J by 7 bases, 5 bases remained unmatched. The CDR3 contains 14 residues. In germline, CDR1 is SGHKS, CDR2 YYEKEE (reference sequence). CDR3 nucleotides: TGTGCCAGCAGCTTGACTAGCGGGACGAGGGAGCAGTACTTC. As protein: CASSLTSGTREQYF. Together with reference TRBV5-5 and TRBJ2-7, the CDR3 gives the full variable domain: DAGVTQSPTHLIKTRGQQVTLRCSPISGHKSVSWYQQVLGQGPQFIFQYYEKEERGRGNFPDRFSARQFPNYSSELNVNALLLGDSALYLCASSLTSGTREQYFGPGTRLTVT.

V usage is TRBV3-1 and J usage is TRBJ2-7; TRBD2 matches 8 bases. The trim removed 4 bases at V and 4 bases at J, leaving 15 bases unmatched. The CDR3 spans 17 residues. Per germline, CDR1 LGHDT and CDR2 YNNKEL (reference sequence). The CDR3: CASSLQTGGRFVYEQYF. The CDR3 coding sequence is TGTGCCAGCAGCCTCCAGACCGGCGGGAGGTTTGTGTACGAGCAGTACTTC.

The V call is TRBV25-1, the J call TRBJ1-3; D may be TRBD1 (6 bases). The CDR3 contains 14 residues. The ends were cut back, 6 bases at V and 6 bases at J, with 15 bases in the middle. From germline, CDR1 is MGHDK and CDR2 SYGVNS. The CDR3 sequence: CASRETGGINTIYF. The CDR3 coding sequence is TGTGCCAGCAGAGAGACAGGAGGGATAAACACCATATATTTT.

This chain joins TRBV15 and TRBJ1-2; possibly TRBD1 for D (5 bases). Trimming shortened V by 0 bases and J by 3 bases, and 14 bases separated the two germline ends. The CDR3 is 16 residues long. From germline, CDR1 is LNHNV and CDR2 YYDKDF (reference sequence). The CDR3 DNA reads TGTGCCACCAGCAGAGATGGAAGGGGCGGGTACTATGGCTACACCTTC. Its protein product is CATSRDGRGGYYGYTF.

This clonotype was recorded a few times. The V call is TRBV7-9, the J call TRBJ1-1; D gene ambiguous. V dropped 7 bases and J dropped 3 bases, with 12 bases sitting between them. The CDR3 contains 13 residues. Germline values: CDR1 SEHNR, CDR2 FQNEAQ (reference sequence). The CDR3 here is CASNLVGDTEAFF. In DNA form, the CDR3 reads TGTGCCAGCAACTTGGTCGGGGACACTGAAGCTTTCTTT.

The sample holds many counts of this clonotype. The chain couples TRBV10-3 to TRBJ2-5; 7 nucleotides match TRBD1. CDR1 is ENHRY and CDR2 is SYGVKD in the germline V gene. The CDR3 spans 14 residues. After removal of 10 bases from V and 5 bases from J, the junction contained 13 bases not matched to a gene. CDR3 in amino acids: CASREEGAGETQYF. Written as DNA, the CDR3 is TGTGCCAGCCGGGAAGAGGGGGCCGGGGAGACCCAGTACTTC.

CDR3 DNA sequence: TGTGCCAGCTATTCGGGACTAGCGGGAATTACCGGGGAGCTGTTTTTT. Translating it yields CASYSGLAGITGELFF. The chain couples TRBV18 to TRBJ2-2, with 13 bases fitting TRBD2. V lost 7 bases, J lost 5 bases, and 7 bases stayed unmatched. CDR1 is KGHSH and CDR2 is LQKENI in the germline V gene. This CDR3 has 16 amino acids.

This sequence joins TRBV29-1 and TRBJ2-3, with TRBD1 as a possible D gene (6 bases). The CDR3 loop spans 13 amino acids. The V end lost 8 bases, the J end lost 3 bases, and 15 bases lay between the germline ends. Per germline, CDR1 SQVTM and CDR2 ANQGSEA. The CDR3 loop is CSFLDRLTDTQYF. The DNA for the CDR3 is TGCAGCTTCTTGGACAGATTAACAGATACGCAGTATTTT.

This clonotype was detected ten times or more. For the CDR3, the DNA is TGTGCCAGCAAACAGGCCACTGGGGCCAACGTCCTGACTTTC. It is translated as CASKQATGANVLTF. The chain has TRBV6-1 and TRBJ2-6; D perhaps matches TRBD1 (5 bases). The V end lost 7 bases, the J end lost 2 bases, and 9 bases lay between the germline ends. The CDR3 consists of 14 residues. CDR1 is MNHNS and CDR2 is SASEGT in the germline V gene.